This T cell receptor beta chain originates from a study of T cells after yellow fever vaccination. Researchers made TCR cDNA using 5'RACE template switching, and this step added a universal primer site and UMIs. TCRdb called the 5' RACE reads again in MiXCR, with one record for every CDR3 protein. The sample consists of around 250,000 distinct CDR3 sequences, less than 9% of them appearing once. V lost 0 bases, J lost 12 bases, and 14 bases lay in between. Germline CDR1 is LGHDT and CDR2 is YNNKEL (reference sequence). This CDR3 is 13 amino acids long. Points from the study as a whole: Secondary responses were weaker yet peaked faster, day 5 versus 15. Re-detected after boosting: most primary clones, approximately 97% of CD4 and around 86% of CD8.

On this clonotype: Its antigen is still unknown.

The chain joins TRBV3-1 to TRBJ1-1, with D possibly being TRBD1 (5 bases). The starting material was CD4+ T cells sorted from PBMCs, obtained 15 days after the yellow fever booster vaccination. The TCR was taken from a man aged 25 to 40 who received the YFV17D yellow fever vaccine. The CDR3 region is CASSQDGTGVTFF. As DNA, the CDR3 is TGTGCCAGCAGCCAAGACGGAACGGGGGTAACTTTCTTT.